Below, 27 T cell receptor beta chains from the same sample are listed, as sequenced in a study of beta chain features in type 1 diabetes. General study points: Across all four CD4+ subsets, people with type 1 diabetes showed modestly shorter TCRB CDR3s.

These TCRs are of unknown antigen specificity. Of the isolated RNA, all was reverse transcribed, and so the sequenced material was expressed TCRB transcripts. The protocol was immunoSEQ multiplex PCR, while the TCRdb copy is restricted to in-frame clones and leaves out a portion. The data hold approximately 170,000 clones, with approximately 62% observed a single time. What was sequenced was naive CD4+ T cells from blood. The receptors here all came from a man aged 25-45 years with type 1 diabetes.

This sequence joins TRBV9 and TRBJ2-5; 8 positions match TRBD1. Germline V lookup: CDR1 SGDLS, CDR2 YYNGEE. This CDR3 is built from 14 residues. V was pared by 7 bases and J by 5 bases, with 10 bases of the junction left unmatched. As DNA, the CDR3 is TGTGCCAGCGGAAGGACAGGGCAAATGGAGACCCAGTACTTC. Amino acid sequence: CASGRTGQMETQYF.

The gene calls are TRBV30 and TRBJ2-7; a possible D gene is TRBD2 (5 bases). The length of the CDR3 is 12 residues. The V gene lost 1 base and the J gene lost 5 bases, with 9 bases spanning the gap. CDR1 and CDR2 (germline): GTSNPN, SVGIG (reference sequence). The CDR3 sequence is CAWSGGAHEQYF. The CDR3, as DNA: TGTGCCTGGAGTGGGGGAGCCCACGAGCAGTACTTC.

This rearrangement joins TRBV28 to TRBJ2-3; TRBD2 agrees at 13 bases. The ends lost 3 bases at V and 6 bases at J; junction bases unmatched: 3. This CDR3 has 15 amino acids. From germline, CDR1 is MDHEN and CDR2 SYDVKM. CDR3 sequence: CASSFGTSGDDTQYF. Here the CDR3 DNA reads TGTGCCAGCAGTTTTGGGACTAGCGGGGACGATACGCAGTATTTT. Using reference TRBV28 and TRBJ2-3 for the parts outside the CDR3, the full variable domain is DVKVTQSSRYLVKRTGEKVFLECVQDMDHENMFWYRQDPGLGLRLIYFSYDVKMKEKGDIPEGYSVSREKKERFSLILESASTNQTSMYLCASSFGTSGDDTQYFGPGTRLTVL.

This clone has only one observation. The chain has TRBV20-1 and TRBJ2-5; no reliable D call. The germline V gene encodes CDR1 DFQATT and CDR2 SNEGSKA (reference sequence). The CDR3 is 11 amino acids. Trimming removed 3 bases from V and 5 bases from J, with 7 bases in between. The CDR3 is CSARQAETQYF. The DNA of the CDR3 is TGCAGTGCTAGGCAGGCCGAGACCCAGTACTTC.

The CDR3 reads CASSQDRQGPYEQYF. In DNA form, the CDR3 reads TGCGCCAGCAGCCAAGATCGACAGGGGCCCTACGAGCAGTACTTC. This rearrangement joins TRBV4-3 to TRBJ2-7; 8 bases agree with TRBD1. After removal of 0 bases from V and 2 bases from J, the junction contained 3 bases not matched to a gene. Germline V lookup: CDR1 LGHNA, CDR2 YSLEER. The CDR3 covers 15 residues.

This rearrangement joins TRBV4-1 to TRBJ2-6; D gene uncertain. CDR3 length equals 16 residues. The germline CDR1 and CDR2 sequences are MGHRA and YSYEKL. Trimming took off 0 bases at V and 2 bases at J, with 8 bases between the two ends. Here the CDR3 reads CASSQDPPPGANVLTF. The CDR3, as DNA: TGCGCCAGCAGCCAAGATCCCCCCCCTGGGGCCAACGTCCTGACTTTC.

This clone was recorded a few times. This rearrangement joins TRBV30 to TRBJ2-5, with 9 bases that match TRBD2. Losses at the gene ends were 6 bases for V and 5 bases for J; bases not matched to a gene: 7. This CDR3 spans 13 amino acids. Germline assignment: CDR1 GTSNPN and CDR2 SVGIG (reference sequence). The CDR3 region is CACQRGTSETQYF. CDR3 DNA: TGTGCCTGCCAACGAGGGACTAGCGAGACCCAGTACTTC.

The CDR3 region is CASSERQNSHAEAFF. In DNA form, the CDR3 reads TGTGCCAGCAGCGAGAGACAGAATTCTCACGCTGAAGCTTTCTTT. The chain links TRBV7-2 to TRBJ1-1; maybe TRBD1 (5 bases). Germline CDR1 and CDR2: SGHTA and FQGNSA. The CDR3 loop spans 15 amino acids. V lost 5 bases, J lost 6 bases, and 19 bases lay in between.

The CDR3 is CASSSTDRGTQYF. The CDR3 DNA reads as TGTGCCAGCAGCTCCACCGACAGGGGTACGCAGTACTTC. V and J are TRBV7-2 and TRBJ2-7; 8 nucleotides line up with TRBD1. The length of the CDR3 is 13 residues. The V gene end was trimmed by 4 bases and the J gene end by 9 bases; junction bases not matched to a gene: 8. Germline V gene sequence: CDR1 SGHTA, CDR2 FQGNSA.

This clone turned up a few times. The CDR3 bases are TGTGCCAGCAACCCGGGACAGGGCTACGAGCAGTACTTC. It encodes CASNPGQGYEQYF. The V gene is TRBV7-2, the J gene TRBJ2-7; TRBD1 agrees at 9 bases. With 7 bases clipped from V and 3 bases from J, the junction kept 4 bases outside the gene matches. The CDR3 runs to 13 residues. Germline V gene lookup returns CDR1 SGHTA and CDR2 FQGNSA. The full variable domain, in which reference TRBV7-2 and TRBJ2-7 provide the parts outside the CDR3, is GAGVSQSPSNKVTEKGKDVELRCDPISGHTALYWYRQSLGQGLEFLIYFQGNSAPDKSGLPSDRFSAERTGGSVSTLTIQRTQQEDSAVYLCASNPGQGYEQYFGPGTRLTVT.

V and J are TRBV6-5 and TRBJ1-4; possible D gene TRBD1, 6 bases. The V and J ends lost 8 bases and 3 bases respectively, with 13 bases between them. CDR3 length: 14 amino acids. Germline CDR1 is MNHEY and CDR2 is SVGAGI. CDR3 nucleotide sequence: TGTGCCAGCGCGAACAGGGTTCCTAATGAAAAACTGTTTTTT. Protein sequence: CASANRVPNEKLFF.

The rearrangement uses TRBV25-1 and TRBJ1-3; D remains ambiguous. The germline CDR1 and CDR2 sequences are MGHDK and SYGVNS. This CDR3 is built from 12 residues. V gave up 8 bases and J gave up 0 bases, with 5 bases separating them. CDR3 loop: CASLSSGNTIYF. CDR3 DNA: TGTGCCAGCCTGAGCTCTGGAAACACCATATATTTT.

This sequence joins TRBV11-2 and TRBJ2-1; TRBD1 is a possible D gene (5 bases). CDR3 size: 12 residues. CDR1 SGHAT and CDR2 FQNNGV come from the germline V gene. Trimming shortened V by 6 bases and J by 10 bases, and 13 bases separated the two germline ends. Written as DNA, the CDR3 is TGTGCCAGCAGTCCTCAGGGTGGAGAGCAGTTCTTC. Translation: CASSPQGGEQFF.

This chain joins TRBV7-9 and TRBJ2-1; TRBD2 might be the D (6 bases). There are 13 residues in the CDR3. From germline, CDR1 is SEHNR and CDR2 FQNEAQ (reference sequence). Trimming removed 0 bases at V and 9 bases at J, with 9 bases between. The CDR3, as DNA: TGTGCCAGCAGCTTAGCTAGCGGAGGTGAGCAGTTCTTC. It is translated as CASSLASGGEQFF.

The V gene is TRBV7-2, the J gene TRBJ2-3; maybe TRBD2 (5 bases). This CDR3 has 15 residues. In germline, CDR1 is SGHTA, CDR2 FQGNSA. The V end lost 4 bases, the J end lost 4 bases, and 15 bases lay between the germline ends. The CDR3, as DNA: TGTGCCAGCAGCTCCTTAGCGAGTGAGGCAGATACGCAGTATTTT. Translating gives CASSSLASEADTQYF.

The V gene is TRBV7-2, the J gene TRBJ2-4, with D possibly TRBD2 on 5 matching bases. CDR3 length: 15 amino acids. Trimming removed 4 bases at V and 0 bases at J, with 10 bases between. The V gene's germline CDR1 is SGHTA and CDR2 FQGNSA. CDR3 sequence: CASSSPGGAKNIQYF. Here the CDR3 DNA reads TGTGCCAGCAGCTCCCCTGGAGGAGCCAAAAACATTCAGTACTTC.

The rearrangement uses TRBV2 and TRBJ2-7, with 8 bases fitting TRBD1. CDR3 size: 13 residues. Germline CDR1 reads SNHLY; CDR2 reads FYNNEI. Trimming took 6 bases from V and 4 from J; bases not matched to a gene: 5. As DNA, the CDR3 is TGTGCCAGCAGCAGGGACAGGTCGTACGAGCAGTACTTC. Amino acid sequence: CASSRDRSYEQYF.

The J gene is TRBJ2-5, the V gene TRBV7-9; D is undetermined. V was clipped by 2 bases and J by 1 base, with 5 bases between them. There are 13 residues in the CDR3. Germline values: CDR1 SEHNR, CDR2 FQNEAQ (reference sequence). CDR3 coding DNA: TGTGCCAGCAGCTTATCCACCCAAGAGACCCAGTACTTC. This gives the protein CASSLSTQETQYF.

This clone was seen a few times. V is TRBV18 and J is TRBJ1-3; 9 nucleotides line up with TRBD1. Trimming removed 2 bases from V and 4 bases from J; junction bases left unmatched: 3. There are 15 residues in the CDR3. Germline CDR1 is KGHSH and CDR2 is LQKENI. For the CDR3, the DNA is TGTGCCAGCTCACCAACCGGGACAGGGGGAAACACCATATATTTT. As protein: CASSPTGTGGNTIYF. The variable domain in full, with the rest retrieved from reference TRBV18 and TRBJ1-3, is NAGVMQNPRHLVRRRGQEARLRCSPMKGHSHVYWYRQLPEEGLKFMVYLQKENIIDESGMPKERFSAEFPKEGPSILRIQQVVRGDSAAYFCASSPTGTGGNTIYFGEGSWLTVV.

The gene calls are TRBV5-1 and TRBJ1-2, with a possible D match to TRBD1 (6 bases). The CDR3 is 15 residues long. The germline V gene encodes CDR1 SGHRS and CDR2 YFSETQ. V shed 0 bases and J shed 8 bases, with 17 bases lying between them. CDR3 sequence (DNA): TGCGCCAGCAGCTTGGTACCGGGGACATCCGTCGGCTACACCTTC. Encoded protein: CASSLVPGTSVGYTF.

J is TRBJ2-6 and V is TRBV4-3; D gene uncertain. CDR1 is LGHNA, CDR2 YSLEER, per germline. This CDR3 has 16 amino acids. Trimming took 1 base from V and 0 from J, leaving 7 bases between them. This CDR3 reads CASSQAVFSGANVLTF. The CDR3 region has the DNA TGCGCCAGCAGCCAAGCCGTCTTCTCTGGGGCCAACGTCCTGACTTTC.

The CDR3 loop reads CSVDPGEETQYF. The CDR3 DNA sequence: TGCAGCGTTGACCCAGGGGAGGAGACCCAGTACTTC. V usage is TRBV29-1 and J usage is TRBJ2-5; a weak D match, TRBD1 (6 bases). V was cut by 3 bases and J by 5 bases, with 10 bases left in between. Germline-derived CDR1 and CDR2 are SQVTM and ANQGSEA. The CDR3 covers 12 residues. Looking up the rest from reference TRBV29-1 and TRBJ2-5 gives the full variable domain: SAVISQKPSRDICQRGTSLTIQCQVDSQVTMMFWYRQQPGQSLTLIATANQGSEATYESGFVIDKFPISRPNLTFSTLTVSNMSPEDSSIYLCSVDPGEETQYFGPGTRLLVL.

This clone was found a few times. This sample includes further DNA sequences coding for the same CDR3. The rearrangement links TRBV30 to TRBJ1-1, with unresolved D. This CDR3 region has 11 residues. The V gene's germline CDR1 is GTSNPN and CDR2 SVGIG (reference sequence). Trimming left V 0 bases short and J 4 bases short, with 3 bases between. CDR3 nucleotides: TGTGCCTGGAGTGTGAGCACTGAAGCTTTCTTT. It yields the protein CAWSVSTEAFF. Full variable domain (remainder filled in from reference TRBV30 and TRBJ1-1): SQTIHQWPATLVQPVGSPLSLECTVEGTSNPNLYWYRQAAGRGLQLLFYSVGIGQISSEVPQNLSASRPQDRQFILSSKKLLLSDSGFYLCAWSVSTEAFFGQGTRLTVV.

The chain is built from TRBV18 and TRBJ2-7; 8 bases are shared with TRBD1. V dropped 11 bases and J dropped 2; count of bases not matched to a gene: 11. CDR1 and CDR2 (germline): KGHSH, LQKENI. This CDR3 contains 14 residues. The chain's CDR3 is CASKRGQDAYEQYF. DNA for the CDR3: TGTGCCTCGAAAAGGGGACAGGATGCCTACGAGCAGTACTTC.

The genes are TRBV29-1 and TRBJ2-2; TRBD1 agrees at 10 bases. CDR1 is SQVTM, CDR2 ANQGSEA, per germline. The CDR3 length is 14 residues. V lost 7 bases, J lost 3 bases, and 5 bases stayed unmatched. The CDR3 nucleotides are TGCAGCGCCGTGACAGGGGGCTACACCGGGGAGCTGTTTTTT. As protein: CSAVTGGYTGELFF.

This clone was counted a single time. The rearrangement uses TRBV4-3 and TRBJ2-2; D is perhaps TRBD1 (5 bases). The length of the CDR3 is 14 residues. V lost 3 bases, J lost 2 bases, and 7 bases lay in between. The germline V gene has CDR1 LGHNA and CDR2 YSLEER. CDR3 nucleotides: TGCGCCAGCAGCCAGCAGGGAAACACCGGGGAGCTGTTTTTT. This codes for CASSQQGNTGELFF.

CDR3 sequence reads: CASSAQQGADTEAFF. The CDR3 coding sequence is TGTGCCAGCAGCGCACAACAGGGGGCCGACACTGAAGCTTTCTTT. The V call is TRBV9, the J call TRBJ1-1, with 9 nucleotides matching TRBD1. Unmatched junction bases numbered 6, after V lost 3 bases and J lost 3 bases. Germline V lookup: CDR1 SGDLS, CDR2 YYNGEE. The CDR3 is made up of 15 amino acids. The full variable domain, rest sourced from reference TRBV9 and TRBJ1-1, is DSGVTQTPKHLITATGQRVTLRCSPRSGDLSVYWYQQSLDQGLQFLIQYYNGEERAKGNILERFSAQQFPDLHSELNLSSLELGDSALYFCASSAQQGADTEAFFGQGTRLTVV.